Described below is a single TCR beta chain sequence and its context. Trimming removed 3 bases from V and 1 base from J, with 6 bases in between. The length of the CDR3 is 13 residues. Germline V CDR1 and CDR2: LNHDA, SQIVND (reference sequence). The data stem from a study of control samples from healthy donors and cancer patients. Produced via immunoSEQ multiplex PCR; TCRdb's table is partial and in-frame only. The sample contains more than 150,000 clones, 85% to 95% of which appear only once. Sequences were obtained from blood. The chain uses TRBV19 and TRBJ2-5; D uncertain. This receptor was identified in a man younger than 35 in good health. Here the CDR3 reads CASSMRRQETQYF. Written as DNA, the CDR3 is TGTGCCAGTAGTATGAGGCGCCAAGAGACCCAGTACTTC.